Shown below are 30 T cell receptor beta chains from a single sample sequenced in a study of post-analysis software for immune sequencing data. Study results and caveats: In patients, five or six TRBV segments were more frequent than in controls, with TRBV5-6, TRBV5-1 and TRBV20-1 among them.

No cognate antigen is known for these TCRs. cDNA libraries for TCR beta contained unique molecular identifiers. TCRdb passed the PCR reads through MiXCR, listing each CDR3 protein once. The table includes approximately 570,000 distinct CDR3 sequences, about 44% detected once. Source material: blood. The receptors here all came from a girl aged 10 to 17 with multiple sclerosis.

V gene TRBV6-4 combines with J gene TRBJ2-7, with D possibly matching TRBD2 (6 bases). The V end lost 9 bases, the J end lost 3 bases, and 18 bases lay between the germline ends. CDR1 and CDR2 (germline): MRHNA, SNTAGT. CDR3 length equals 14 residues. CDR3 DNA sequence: TGTGCCAGTCCTGATCCGGGACTCTACTACGAGCAGTACTTC. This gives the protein CASPDPGLYYEQYF.

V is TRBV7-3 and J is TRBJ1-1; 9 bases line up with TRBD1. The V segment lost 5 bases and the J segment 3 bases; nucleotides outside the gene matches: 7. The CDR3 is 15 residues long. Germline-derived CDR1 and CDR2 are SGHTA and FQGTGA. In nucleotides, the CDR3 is TGTGCCAGCAGCCCCAGGACAGGGGAGGACACTGAAGCTTTCTTT. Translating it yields CASSPRTGEDTEAFF.

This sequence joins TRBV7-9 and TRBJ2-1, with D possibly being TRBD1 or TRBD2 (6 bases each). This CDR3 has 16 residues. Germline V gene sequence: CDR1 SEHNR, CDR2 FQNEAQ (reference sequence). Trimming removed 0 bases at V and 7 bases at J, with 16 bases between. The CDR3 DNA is TGTGCCAGCAGCTTAGCGCGAGGGGGGCTCGGAAATGAGCAGTTCTTC. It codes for CASSLARGGLGNEQFF. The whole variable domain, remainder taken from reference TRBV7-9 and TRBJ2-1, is DTGVSQNPRHKITKRGQNVTFRCDPISEHNRLYWYRQTLGQGPEFLTYFQNEAQLEKSRLLSDRFSAERPKGSFSTLEIQRTEQGDSAMYLCASSLARGGLGNEQFFGPGTRLTVL.

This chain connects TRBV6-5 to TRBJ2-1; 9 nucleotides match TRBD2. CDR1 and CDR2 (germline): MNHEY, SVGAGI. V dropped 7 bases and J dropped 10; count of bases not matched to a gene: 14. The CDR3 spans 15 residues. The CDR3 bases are TGTGCCAGCACCAGAGCTGCGGGGGGGCTATGGGAGCAGTTCTTC. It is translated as CASTRAAGGLWEQFF.

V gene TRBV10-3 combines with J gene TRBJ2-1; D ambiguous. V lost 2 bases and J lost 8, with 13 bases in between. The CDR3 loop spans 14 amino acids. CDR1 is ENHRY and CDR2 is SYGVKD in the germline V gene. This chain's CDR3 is CAISELGDRHEQFF. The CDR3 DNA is TGTGCCATCAGTGAGCTTGGAGATAGGCATGAGCAGTTCTTC.

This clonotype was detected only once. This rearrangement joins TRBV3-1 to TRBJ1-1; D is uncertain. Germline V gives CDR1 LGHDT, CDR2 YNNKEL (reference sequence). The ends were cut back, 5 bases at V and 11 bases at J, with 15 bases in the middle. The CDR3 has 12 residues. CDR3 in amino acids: CASSNGPMEAFF. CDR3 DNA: TGTGCCAGCAGCAATGGCCCAATGGAGGCTTTCTTT. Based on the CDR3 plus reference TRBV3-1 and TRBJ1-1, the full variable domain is DTAVSQTPKYLVTQMGNDKSIKCEQNLGHDTMYWYKQDSKKFLKIMFSYNNKELIINETVPNRFSPKSPDKAHLNLHINSLELGDSAVYFCASSNGPMEAFFGQGTRLTVV.

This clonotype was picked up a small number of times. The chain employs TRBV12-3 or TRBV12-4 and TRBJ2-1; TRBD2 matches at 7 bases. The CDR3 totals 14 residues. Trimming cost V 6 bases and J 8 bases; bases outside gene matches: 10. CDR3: CASRNTGGRDEQFF. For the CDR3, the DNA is TGTGCCAGCAGGAACACGGGTGGGAGGGATGAGCAGTTCTTC.

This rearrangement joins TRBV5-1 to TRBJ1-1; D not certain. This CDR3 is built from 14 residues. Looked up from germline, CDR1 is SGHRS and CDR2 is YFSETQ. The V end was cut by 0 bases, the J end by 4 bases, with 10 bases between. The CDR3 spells CASSLAQAGTEAFF. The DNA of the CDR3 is TGCGCCAGCAGCTTGGCGCAGGCTGGCACTGAAGCTTTCTTT.

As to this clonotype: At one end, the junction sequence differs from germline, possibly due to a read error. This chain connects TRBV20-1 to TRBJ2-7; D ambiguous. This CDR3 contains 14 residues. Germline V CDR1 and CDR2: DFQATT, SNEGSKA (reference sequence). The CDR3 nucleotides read TGCAGTGCTAGAGATTCAAGACTGGAATACGAGCAATACTTC. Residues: CSARDSRLEYEQYF.

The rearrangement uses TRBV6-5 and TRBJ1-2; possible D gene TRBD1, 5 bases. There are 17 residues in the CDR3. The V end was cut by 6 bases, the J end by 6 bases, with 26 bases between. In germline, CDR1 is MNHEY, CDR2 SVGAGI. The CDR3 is CASSYGGVSGNYNGYTF. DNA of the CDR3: TGTGCCAGCAGCTACGGGGGGGTGAGCGGGAATTATAATGGCTACACCTTC.

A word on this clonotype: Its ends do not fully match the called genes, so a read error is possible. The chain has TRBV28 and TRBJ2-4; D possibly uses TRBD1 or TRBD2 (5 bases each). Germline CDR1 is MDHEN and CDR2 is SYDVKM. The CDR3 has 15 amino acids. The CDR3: CASGPGPETKNIRYF. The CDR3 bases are TGTGCCAGCGGGCCGGGGCCTGAAACCAAAAACATTCGGTACTTC.

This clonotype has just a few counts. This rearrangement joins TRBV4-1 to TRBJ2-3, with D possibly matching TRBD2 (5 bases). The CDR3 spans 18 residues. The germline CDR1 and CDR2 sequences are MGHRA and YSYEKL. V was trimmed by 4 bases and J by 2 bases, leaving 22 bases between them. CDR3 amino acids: CASSPFSGGERNTDTQYF. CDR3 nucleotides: TGCGCCAGCAGCCCCTTCTCCGGAGGAGAGAGGAACACAGATACGCAGTATTTT.

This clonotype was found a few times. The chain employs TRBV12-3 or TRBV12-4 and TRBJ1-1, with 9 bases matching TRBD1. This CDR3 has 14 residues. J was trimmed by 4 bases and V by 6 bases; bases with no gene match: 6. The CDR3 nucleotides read TGTGCCAGCAGAAGCGACAGGGGGATCACTGAAGCTTTCTTT. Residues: CASRSDRGITEAFF.

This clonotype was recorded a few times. CDR3 in DNA: TGTGCCAGCAGCCAAGTTAGCGGGAATGAGCAGTTCTTC. This encodes CASSQVSGNEQFF. This chain links TRBV3-1 with TRBJ2-1; TRBD2 aligns across 7 bases. J gave up 7 bases and V 1 base, and 1 base lay outside the gene matches. This CDR3 contains 13 residues. Germline V gene data show CDR1 as LGHDT and CDR2 as YNNKEL (reference sequence).

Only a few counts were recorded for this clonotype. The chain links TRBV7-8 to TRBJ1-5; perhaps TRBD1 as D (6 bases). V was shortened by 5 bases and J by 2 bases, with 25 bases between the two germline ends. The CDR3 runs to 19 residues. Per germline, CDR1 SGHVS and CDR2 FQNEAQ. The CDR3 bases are TGTGCCAGCAGCGGGAGCCGGGGGGCTGCCCTGGCTGGCAATCAGCCCCAGCATTTT. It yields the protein CASSGSRGAALAGNQPQHF.

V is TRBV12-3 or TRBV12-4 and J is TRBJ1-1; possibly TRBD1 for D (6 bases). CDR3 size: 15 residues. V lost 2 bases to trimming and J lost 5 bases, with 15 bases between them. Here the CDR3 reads CASSLSAGAGTEAFF. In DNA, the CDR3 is TGTGCCAGCAGTTTAAGCGCGGGGGCAGGTACTGAAGCTTTCTTT.

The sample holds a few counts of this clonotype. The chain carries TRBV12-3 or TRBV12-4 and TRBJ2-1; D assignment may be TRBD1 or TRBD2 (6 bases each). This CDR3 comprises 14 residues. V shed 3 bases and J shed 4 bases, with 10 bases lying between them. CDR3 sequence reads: CASSLEGVYNEQFF. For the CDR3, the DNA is TGTGCCAGCAGTTTGGAGGGGGTGTACAATGAGCAGTTCTTC.

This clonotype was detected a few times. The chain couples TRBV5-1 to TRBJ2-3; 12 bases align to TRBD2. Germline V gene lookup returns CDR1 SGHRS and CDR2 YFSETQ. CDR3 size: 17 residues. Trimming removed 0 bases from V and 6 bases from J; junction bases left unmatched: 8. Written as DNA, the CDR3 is TGCGCCAGCAGCTTGGGCCCACTAGCGGGGGGATTGGATACGCAGTATTTT. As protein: CASSLGPLAGGLDTQYF.

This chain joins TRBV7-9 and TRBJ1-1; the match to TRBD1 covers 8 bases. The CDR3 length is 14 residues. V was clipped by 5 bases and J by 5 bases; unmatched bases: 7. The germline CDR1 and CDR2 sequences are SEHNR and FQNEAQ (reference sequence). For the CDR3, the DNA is TGTGCCAGCAGCCTTCAGGGGGCACGAACTGAAGCTTTCTTT. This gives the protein CASSLQGARTEAFF. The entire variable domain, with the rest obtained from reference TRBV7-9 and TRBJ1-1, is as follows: DTGVSQNPRHKITKRGQNVTFRCDPISEHNRLYWYRQTLGQGPEFLTYFQNEAQLEKSRLLSDRFSAERPKGSFSTLEIQRTEQGDSAMYLCASSLQGARTEAFFGQGTRLTVV.

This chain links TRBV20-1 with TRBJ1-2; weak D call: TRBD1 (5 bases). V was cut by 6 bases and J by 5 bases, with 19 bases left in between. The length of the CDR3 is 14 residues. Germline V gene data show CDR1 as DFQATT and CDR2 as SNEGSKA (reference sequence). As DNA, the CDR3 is TGCAGTGCCCGACGGAGGGGATTGGAGTATGGCTACACCTTC. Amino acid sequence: CSARRRGLEYGYTF.

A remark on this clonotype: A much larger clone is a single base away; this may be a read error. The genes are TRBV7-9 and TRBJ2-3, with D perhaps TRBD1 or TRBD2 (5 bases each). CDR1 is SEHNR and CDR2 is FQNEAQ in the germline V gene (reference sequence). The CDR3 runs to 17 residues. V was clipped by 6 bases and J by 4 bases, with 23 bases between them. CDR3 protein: CASRQTRGLIAADTQYF. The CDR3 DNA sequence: TGTGCCAGCAGACAGACCCGGGGCCTTATTGCCGCAGATACGCAGTATTTT.

The CDR3 bases are TGTGCCATCAGTGAGGGAGGAGATACGCAGTATTTT. It encodes CAISEGGDTQYF. The chain is built from TRBV10-3 and TRBJ2-3, with D possibly being TRBD2 (5 bases). The CDR3 loop spans 12 amino acids. CDR1 is ENHRY and CDR2 is SYGVKD in the germline V gene. Deletions cut 2 bases from V and 5 bases from J, with 5 bases between.

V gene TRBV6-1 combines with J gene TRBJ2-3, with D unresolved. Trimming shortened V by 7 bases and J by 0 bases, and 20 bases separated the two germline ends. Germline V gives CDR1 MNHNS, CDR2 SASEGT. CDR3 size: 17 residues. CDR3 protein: CASKLSSWTESTDTQYF. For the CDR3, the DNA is TGTGCCAGCAAGCTTTCGTCGTGGACGGAGAGCACAGATACGCAGTATTTT.

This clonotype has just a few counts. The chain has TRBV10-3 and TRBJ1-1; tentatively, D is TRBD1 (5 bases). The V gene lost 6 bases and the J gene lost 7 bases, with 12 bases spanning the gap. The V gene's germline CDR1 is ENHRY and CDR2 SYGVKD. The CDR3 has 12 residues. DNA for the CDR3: TGTGCCATCAGACGGACAAATGGTGAAGCTTTCTTT. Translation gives CAIRRTNGEAFF.

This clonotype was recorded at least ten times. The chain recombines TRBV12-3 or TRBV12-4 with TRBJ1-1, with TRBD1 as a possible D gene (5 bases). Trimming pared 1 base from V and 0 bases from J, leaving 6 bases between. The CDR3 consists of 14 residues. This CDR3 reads CASSLGQLNTEAFF. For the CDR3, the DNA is TGTGCCAGCAGTTTAGGACAGCTGAACACTGAAGCTTTCTTT.

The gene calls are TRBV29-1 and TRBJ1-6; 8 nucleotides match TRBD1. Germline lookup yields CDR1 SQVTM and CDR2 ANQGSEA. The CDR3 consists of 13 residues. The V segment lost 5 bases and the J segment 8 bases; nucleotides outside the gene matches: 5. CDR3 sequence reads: CSVSTGVDSPLHF. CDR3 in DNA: TGCAGCGTTTCGACAGGGGTTGATTCACCCCTCCACTTT.

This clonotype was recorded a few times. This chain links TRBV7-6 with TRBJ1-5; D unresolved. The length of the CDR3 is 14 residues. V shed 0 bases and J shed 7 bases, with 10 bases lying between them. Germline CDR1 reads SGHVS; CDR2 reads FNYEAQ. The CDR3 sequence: CASSLAPLEQPQHF. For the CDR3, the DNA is TGTGCCAGCAGCTTAGCCCCCTTGGAACAGCCCCAGCATTTT.

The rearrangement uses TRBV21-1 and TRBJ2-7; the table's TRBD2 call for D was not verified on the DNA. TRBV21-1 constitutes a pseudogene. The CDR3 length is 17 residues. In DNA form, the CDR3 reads TGTGCCAGCAGGACTAGCGGGAGGGATGTCAGCTCCTACGAGCAGTACTTC. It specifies CASRTSGRDVSSYEQYF.

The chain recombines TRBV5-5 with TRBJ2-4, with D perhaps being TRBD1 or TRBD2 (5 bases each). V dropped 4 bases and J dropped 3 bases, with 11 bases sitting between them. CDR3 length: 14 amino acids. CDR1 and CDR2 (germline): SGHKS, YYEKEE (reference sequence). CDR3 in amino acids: CASSRRDGKNIQYF. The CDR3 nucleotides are TGTGCCAGCAGCCGCCGGGACGGCAAAAACATTCAGTACTTC.

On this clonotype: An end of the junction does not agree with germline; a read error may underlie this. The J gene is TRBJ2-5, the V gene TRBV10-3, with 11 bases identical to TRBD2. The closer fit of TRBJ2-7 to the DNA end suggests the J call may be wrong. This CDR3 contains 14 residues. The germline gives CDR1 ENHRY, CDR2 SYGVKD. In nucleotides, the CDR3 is TGTACCATCAGTGACGGTAGCGGGAGGGACGAGCAGTACTTC. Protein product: CTISDGSGRDEQYF.